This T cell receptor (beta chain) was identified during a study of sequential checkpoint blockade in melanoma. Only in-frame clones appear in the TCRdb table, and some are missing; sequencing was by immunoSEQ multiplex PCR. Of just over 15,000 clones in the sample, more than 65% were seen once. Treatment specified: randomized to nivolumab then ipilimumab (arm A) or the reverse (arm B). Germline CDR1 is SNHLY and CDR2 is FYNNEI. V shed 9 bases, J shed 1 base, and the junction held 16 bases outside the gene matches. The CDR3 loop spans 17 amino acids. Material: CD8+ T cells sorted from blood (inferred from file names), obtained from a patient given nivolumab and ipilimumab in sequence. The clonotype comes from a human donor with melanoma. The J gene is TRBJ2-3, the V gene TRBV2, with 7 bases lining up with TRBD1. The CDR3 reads CASVPGQANFRTDTQYF. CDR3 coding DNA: TGTGCCAGTGTCCCCGGACAGGCCAATTTTCGCACAGATACGCAGTATTTT.